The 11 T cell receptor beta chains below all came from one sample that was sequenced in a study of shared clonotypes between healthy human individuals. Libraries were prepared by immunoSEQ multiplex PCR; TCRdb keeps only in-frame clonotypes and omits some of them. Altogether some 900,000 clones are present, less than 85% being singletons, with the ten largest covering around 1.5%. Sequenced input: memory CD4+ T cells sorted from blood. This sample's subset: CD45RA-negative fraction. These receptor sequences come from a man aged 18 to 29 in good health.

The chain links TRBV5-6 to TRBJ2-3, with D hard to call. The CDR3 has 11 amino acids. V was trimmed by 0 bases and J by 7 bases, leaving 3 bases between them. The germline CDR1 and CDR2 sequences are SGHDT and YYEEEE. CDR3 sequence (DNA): TGTGCCAGCAGCTTGGAAAATACGCAGTATTTT. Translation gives CASSLENTQYF.

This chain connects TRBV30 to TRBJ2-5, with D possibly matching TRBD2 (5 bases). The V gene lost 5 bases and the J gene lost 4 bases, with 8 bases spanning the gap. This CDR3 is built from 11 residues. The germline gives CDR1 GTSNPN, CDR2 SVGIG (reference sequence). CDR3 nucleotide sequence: TGTGCCTGGGGAGGAGGAGAGACCCAGTACTTC. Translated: CAWGGGETQYF.

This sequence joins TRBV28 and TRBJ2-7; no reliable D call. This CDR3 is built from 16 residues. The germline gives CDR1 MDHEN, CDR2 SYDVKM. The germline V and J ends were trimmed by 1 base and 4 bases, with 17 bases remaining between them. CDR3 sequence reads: CASSLSPRRLSYEQYF. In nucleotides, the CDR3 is TGTGCCAGCAGTTTATCCCCCCGACGCCTCTCGTACGAGCAGTACTTC.

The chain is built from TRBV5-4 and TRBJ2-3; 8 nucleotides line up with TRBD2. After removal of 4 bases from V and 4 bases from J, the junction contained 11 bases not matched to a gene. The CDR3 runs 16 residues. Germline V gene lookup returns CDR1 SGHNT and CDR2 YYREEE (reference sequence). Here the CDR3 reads CASSPAGTRGPDTQYF. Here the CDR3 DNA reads TGTGCCAGCAGCCCCGCCGGGACTAGGGGCCCAGATACGCAGTATTTT.

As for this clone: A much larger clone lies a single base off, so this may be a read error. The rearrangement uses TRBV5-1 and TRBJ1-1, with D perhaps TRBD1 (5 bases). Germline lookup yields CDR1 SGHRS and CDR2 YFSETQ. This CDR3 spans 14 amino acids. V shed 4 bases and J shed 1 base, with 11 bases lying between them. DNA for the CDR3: TGCGCCAGCAGCCCCGGGGCAGGGAACACTGAAGCTTTCTTT. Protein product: CASSPGAGNTEAFF.

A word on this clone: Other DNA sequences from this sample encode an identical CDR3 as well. The DNA for the CDR3 is TGTGCCACCAGCAGAGGGGGCCAAGAGACCCAGTACTTC. This translates into CATSRGGQETQYF. This chain uses TRBV15 with TRBJ2-5, with no clear D. The CDR3 is 13 amino acids. Germline V gives CDR1 LNHNV, CDR2 YYDKDF (reference sequence). Trimming removed 1 base at V and 1 base at J, with 4 bases between. Supplemented by reference TRBV15 and TRBJ2-5, the full variable domain reads DAMVIQNPRYQVTQFGKPVTLSCSQTLNHNVMYWYQQKSSQAPKLLFHYYDKDFNNEADTPDNFQSRRPNTSFCFLDIRSPGLGDTAMYLCATSRGGQETQYFGPGTRLLVL.

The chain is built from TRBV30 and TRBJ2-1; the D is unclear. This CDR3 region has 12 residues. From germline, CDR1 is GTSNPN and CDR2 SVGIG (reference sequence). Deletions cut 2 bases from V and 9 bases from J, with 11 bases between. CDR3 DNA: TGTGCCTGGAGTTTTATGGGGTCTGAGCAGTTCTTC. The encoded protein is CAWSFMGSEQFF. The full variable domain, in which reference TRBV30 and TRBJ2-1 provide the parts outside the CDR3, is SQTIHQWPATLVQPVGSPLSLECTVEGTSNPNLYWYRQAAGRGLQLLFYSVGIGQISSEVPQNLSASRPQDRQFILSSKKLLLSDSGFYLCAWSFMGSEQFFGPGTRLTVL.

CDR3 sequence (DNA): TGCGCCAGCAGCCAAGCTTGGGGGGGCTCCTACGAGCAGTACTTC. This translates into CASSQAWGGSYEQYF. The V gene is TRBV4-3, the J gene TRBJ2-7; 7 nucleotides line up with TRBD2. After removal of 1 base from V and 0 bases from J, the junction contained 3 bases not matched to a gene. The CDR3 length is 15 residues. CDR1 LGHNA and CDR2 YSLEER come from the germline V gene.

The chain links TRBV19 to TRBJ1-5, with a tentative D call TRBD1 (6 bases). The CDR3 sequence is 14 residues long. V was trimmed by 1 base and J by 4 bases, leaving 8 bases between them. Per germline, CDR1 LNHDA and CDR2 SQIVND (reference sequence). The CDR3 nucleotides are TGTGCCAGTAGTATAGCGACAGGAAATCAGCCCCAGCATTTT. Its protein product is CASSIATGNQPQHF.

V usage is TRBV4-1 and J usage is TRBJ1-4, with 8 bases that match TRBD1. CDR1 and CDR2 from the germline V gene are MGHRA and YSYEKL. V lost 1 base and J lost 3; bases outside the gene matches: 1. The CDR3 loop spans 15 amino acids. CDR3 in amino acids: CASSQGQGPNEKLFF. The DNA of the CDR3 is TGCGCCAGCAGCCAAGGACAGGGGCCTAATGAAAAACTGTTTTTT.

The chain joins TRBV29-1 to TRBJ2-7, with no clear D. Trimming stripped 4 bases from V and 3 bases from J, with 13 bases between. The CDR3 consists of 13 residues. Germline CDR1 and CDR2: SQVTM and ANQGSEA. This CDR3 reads CSVGGRLIYEQYF. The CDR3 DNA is TGCAGCGTTGGAGGCAGGCTGATCTACGAGCAGTACTTC.